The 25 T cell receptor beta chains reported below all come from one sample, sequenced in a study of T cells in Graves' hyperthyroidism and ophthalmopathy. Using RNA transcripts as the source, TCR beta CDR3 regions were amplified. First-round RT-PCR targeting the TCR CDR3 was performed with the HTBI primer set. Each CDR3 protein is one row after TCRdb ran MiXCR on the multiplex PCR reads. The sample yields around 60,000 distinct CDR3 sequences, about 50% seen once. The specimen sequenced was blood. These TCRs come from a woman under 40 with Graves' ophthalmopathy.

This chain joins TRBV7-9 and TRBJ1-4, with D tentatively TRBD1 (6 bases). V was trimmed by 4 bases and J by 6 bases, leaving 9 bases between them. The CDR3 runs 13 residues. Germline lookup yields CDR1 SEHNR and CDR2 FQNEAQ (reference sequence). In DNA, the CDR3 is TGTGCCAGCAGCTCAGGGGATCATGAAAAACTGTTTTTT. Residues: CASSSGDHEKLFF.

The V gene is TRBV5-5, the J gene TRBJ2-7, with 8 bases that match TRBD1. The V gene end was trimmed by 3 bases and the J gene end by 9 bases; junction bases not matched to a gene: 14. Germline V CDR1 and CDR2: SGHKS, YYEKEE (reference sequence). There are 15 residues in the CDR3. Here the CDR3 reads CASSSLRDRSHGQYF. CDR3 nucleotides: TGTGCCAGCAGCTCCCTCCGGGACAGGAGCCACGGGCAGTACTTC.

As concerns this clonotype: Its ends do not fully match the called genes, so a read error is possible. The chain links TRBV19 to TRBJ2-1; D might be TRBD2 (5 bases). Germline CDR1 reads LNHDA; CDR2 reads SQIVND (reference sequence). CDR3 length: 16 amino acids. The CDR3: CASSIESGSSDNEQLF. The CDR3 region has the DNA TGTGCCAGTAGTATAGAAAGCGGATCCTCCGACAATGAGCAGCTCTTC.

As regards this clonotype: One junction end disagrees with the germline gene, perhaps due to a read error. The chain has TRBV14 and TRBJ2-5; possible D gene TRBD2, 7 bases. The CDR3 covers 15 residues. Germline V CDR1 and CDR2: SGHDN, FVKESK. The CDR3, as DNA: TGTGCCAGCGGCCAACACGGGGGGCTGGTTGAGACCCAGTACTTC. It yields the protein CASGQHGGLVETQYF.

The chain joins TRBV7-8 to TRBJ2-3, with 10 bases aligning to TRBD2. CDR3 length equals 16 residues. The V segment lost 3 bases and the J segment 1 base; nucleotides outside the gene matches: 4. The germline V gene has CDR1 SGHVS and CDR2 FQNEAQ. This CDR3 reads CASSLPLAGGTDTQYF. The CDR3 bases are TGTGCCAGCAGCTTGCCGCTAGCGGGGGGCACAGATACGCAGTATTTT.

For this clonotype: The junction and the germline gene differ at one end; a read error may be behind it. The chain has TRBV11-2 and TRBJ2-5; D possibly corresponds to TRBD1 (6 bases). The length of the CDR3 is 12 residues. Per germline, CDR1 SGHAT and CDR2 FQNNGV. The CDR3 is CATAGVGETQYF. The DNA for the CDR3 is TGCGCCACAGCAGGGGTGGGAGAGACCCAGTACTTC.

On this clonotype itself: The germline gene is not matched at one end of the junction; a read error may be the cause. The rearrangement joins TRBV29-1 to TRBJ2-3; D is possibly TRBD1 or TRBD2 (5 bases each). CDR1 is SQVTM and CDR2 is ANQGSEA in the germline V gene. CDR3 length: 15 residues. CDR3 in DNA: TGCAGCGTTGACGGGGACGGAGTAGAATCAGATACACAGTATTTT. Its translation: CSVDGDGVESDTQYF.

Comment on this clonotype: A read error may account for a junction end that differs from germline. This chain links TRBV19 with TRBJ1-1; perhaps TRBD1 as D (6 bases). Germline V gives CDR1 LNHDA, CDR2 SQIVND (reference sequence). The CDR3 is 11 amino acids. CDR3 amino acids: CACSTGWRAFF. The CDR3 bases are TGTGCCTGTAGCACAGGGTGGAGAGCTTTCTTT.

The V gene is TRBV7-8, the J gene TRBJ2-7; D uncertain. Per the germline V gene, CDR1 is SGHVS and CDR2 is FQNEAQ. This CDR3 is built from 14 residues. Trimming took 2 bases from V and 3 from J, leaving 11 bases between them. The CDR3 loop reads CASSLRTYLYEQYF. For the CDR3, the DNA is TGTGCCAGCAGCTTAAGGACGTACCTCTACGAGCAGTACTTC.

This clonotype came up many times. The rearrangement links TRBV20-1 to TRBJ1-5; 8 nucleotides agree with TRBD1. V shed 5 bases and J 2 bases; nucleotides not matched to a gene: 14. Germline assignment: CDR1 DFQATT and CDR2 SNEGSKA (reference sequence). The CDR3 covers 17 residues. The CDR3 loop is CSAGGTGGKRGNQPQHF. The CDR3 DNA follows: TGCAGTGCTGGGGGTACAGGGGGGAAAAGGGGCAATCAGCCCCAGCATTTT.

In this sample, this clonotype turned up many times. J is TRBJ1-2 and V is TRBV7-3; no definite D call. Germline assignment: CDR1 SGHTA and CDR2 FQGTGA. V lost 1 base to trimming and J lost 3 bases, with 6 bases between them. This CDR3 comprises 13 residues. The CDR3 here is CASSLKTDYGYTF. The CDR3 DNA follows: TGTGCCAGCAGCTTAAAGACGGACTATGGCTACACCTTC.

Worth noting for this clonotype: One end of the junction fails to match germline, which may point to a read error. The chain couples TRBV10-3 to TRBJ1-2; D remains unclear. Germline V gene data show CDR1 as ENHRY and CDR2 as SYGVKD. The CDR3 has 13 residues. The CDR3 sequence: CAISYAAYYGYTF. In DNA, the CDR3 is TGCGCCATCAGTTACGCCGCCTACTATGGCTACACCTTC.

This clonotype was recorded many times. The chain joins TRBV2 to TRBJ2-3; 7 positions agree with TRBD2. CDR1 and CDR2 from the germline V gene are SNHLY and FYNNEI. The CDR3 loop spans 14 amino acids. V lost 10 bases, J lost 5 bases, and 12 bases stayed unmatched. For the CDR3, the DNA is TGTGCCACCCGGACCGGGACTACCGGAGATACGCAGTATTTT. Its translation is CATRTGTTGDTQYF.

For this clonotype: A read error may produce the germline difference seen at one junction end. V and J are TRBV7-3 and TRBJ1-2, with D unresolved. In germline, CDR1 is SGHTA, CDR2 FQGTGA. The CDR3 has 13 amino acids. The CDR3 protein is CASSLNPGSGYPF. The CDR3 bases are TGTGCCAGCAGCTTAAATCCGGGAAGCGGCTACCCCTTC.

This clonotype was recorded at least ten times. This CDR3 reads CASSRGLAGGLETQYF. CDR3 in DNA: TGTGCCAGCAGTAGGGGACTAGCGGGAGGGCTCGAGACCCAGTACTTC. The chain recombines TRBV28 with TRBJ2-5; TRBD2 agrees at 16 bases. The CDR3 has 16 amino acids. The germline V gene encodes CDR1 MDHEN and CDR2 SYDVKM. V shed 5 bases and J 5 bases; nucleotides not matched to a gene: 5.

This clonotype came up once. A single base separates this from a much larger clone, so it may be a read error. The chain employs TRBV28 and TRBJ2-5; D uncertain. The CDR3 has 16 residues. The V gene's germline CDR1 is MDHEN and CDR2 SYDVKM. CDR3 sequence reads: CANSLLFLQSQETQYF. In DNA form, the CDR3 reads TGTGCCAACAGTTTACTATTTTTACAGTCACAAGAGACCCAGTACTTC.

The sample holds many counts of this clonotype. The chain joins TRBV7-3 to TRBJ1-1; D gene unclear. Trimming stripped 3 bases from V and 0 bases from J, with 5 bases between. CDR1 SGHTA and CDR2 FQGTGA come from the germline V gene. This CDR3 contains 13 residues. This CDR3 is CASSFDMNTEAFF. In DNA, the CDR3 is TGTGCCAGCAGCTTTGACATGAACACTGAAGCTTTCTTT.

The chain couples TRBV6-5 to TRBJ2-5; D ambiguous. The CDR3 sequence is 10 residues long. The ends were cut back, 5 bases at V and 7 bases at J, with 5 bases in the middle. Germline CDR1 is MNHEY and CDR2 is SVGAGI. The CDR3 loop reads CASSVGTQYF. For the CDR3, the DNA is TGTGCCAGCAGTGTAGGGACCCAGTACTTC.

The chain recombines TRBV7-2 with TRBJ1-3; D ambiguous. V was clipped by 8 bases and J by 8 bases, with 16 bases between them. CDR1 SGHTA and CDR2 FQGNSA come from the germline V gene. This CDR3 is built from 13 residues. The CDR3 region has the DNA TGTGCCAGCGGCTCGGTCCTCGGGGACACCATATATTTT. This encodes CASGSVLGDTIYF.

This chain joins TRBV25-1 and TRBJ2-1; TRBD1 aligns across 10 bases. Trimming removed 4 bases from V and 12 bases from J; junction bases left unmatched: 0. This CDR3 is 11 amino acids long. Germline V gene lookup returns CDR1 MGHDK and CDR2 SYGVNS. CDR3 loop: CASSGDRGQFF. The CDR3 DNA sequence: TGTGCCAGCAGTGGGGACAGGGGGCAGTTCTTC.

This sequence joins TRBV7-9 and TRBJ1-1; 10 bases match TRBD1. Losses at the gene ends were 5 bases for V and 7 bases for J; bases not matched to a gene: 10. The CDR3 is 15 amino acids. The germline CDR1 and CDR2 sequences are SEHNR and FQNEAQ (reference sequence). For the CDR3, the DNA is TGTGCCAGCAGCCCGACAGGGGGCGAGGGGCGTGAAGCTTTCTTT. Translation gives CASSPTGGEGREAFF.

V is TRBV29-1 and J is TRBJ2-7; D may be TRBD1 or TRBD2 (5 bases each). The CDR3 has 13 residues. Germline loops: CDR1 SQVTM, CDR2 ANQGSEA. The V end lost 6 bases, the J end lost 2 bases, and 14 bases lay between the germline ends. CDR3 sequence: CSVSRDGAYEQYF. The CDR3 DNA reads TGCAGCGTAAGCCGGGACGGCGCCTACGAGCAGTACTTC.

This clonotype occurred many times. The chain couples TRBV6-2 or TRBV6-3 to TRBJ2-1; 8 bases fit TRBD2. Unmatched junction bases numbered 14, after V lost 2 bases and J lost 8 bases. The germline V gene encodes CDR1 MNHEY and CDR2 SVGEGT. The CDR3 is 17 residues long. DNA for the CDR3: TGTGCCAGCAGTTACCTCACTACGGGAGGGCTCTTGTATGAGCAGTTCTTC. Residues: CASSYLTTGGLLYEQFF.

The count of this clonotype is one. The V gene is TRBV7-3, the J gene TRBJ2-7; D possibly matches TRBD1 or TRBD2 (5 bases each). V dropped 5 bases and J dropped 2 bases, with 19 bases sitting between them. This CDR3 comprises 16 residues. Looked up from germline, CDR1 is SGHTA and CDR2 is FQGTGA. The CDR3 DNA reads TGTGCCAGCAGCCCCCTTGGCACCGGGGACCCCTACGAGCAGTACTTC. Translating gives CASSPLGTGDPYEQYF.

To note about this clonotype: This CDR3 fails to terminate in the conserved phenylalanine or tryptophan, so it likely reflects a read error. CDR3 DNA: TGTGCCAGCAGCCAAGATTTAAACAAGGGCGACGAGCAGTACCTC. This sequence encodes CASSQDLNKGDEQYL. This chain connects TRBV7-6 to TRBJ2-7; D unresolved. This CDR3 contains 15 residues. Between the trimmed V and J ends, which lost 5 bases and 5 bases, there was a span of 19 bases. In germline, CDR1 is SGHVS, CDR2 FNYEAQ.